The rows below give T cell receptor beta chains drawn from one sample of a study of PD-1 blockade in classical Hodgkin lymphoma. Sequencing used immunoSEQ multiplex PCR; TCRdb keeps in-frame clones, though not all of them. Of just under 100,000 clones listed, roughly 88% were seen once; the top ten hold roughly an eighth. Sequenced here: peripheral blood mononuclear cells (PBMCs), sampled at baseline. Source of these receptors: a human donor with classical Hodgkin lymphoma. Each CDR3 is given without its conserved first and last residue. Clone size, where shown, is once, few, many, or a class for clones that have expanded.

J | size | length | V | CDR3
TRBJ2-3 | - | 12 | TRBV7-2 | ASSLEQFTDTQY
TRBJ2-7 | - | 13 | TRBV5-6 | ASSRRQGAIYEQY
TRBJ2-7 | few | 13 | TRBV4-1 | ASSLASGTWDEQY
TRBJ1-3 | - | 14 | TRBV4-2 | ASSQDFGGTGNTIY
TRBJ2-3 | - | 16 | TRBV19 | ATSRGRTDGPSTDTQY
TRBJ1-3 | few | 11 | TRBV2 | ASSRGTGNTIY
TRBJ2-7 | - | 12 | TRBV11-1 | ASSLSGWNYEQY
TRBJ1-2 | - | 12 | TRBV30 | AKDRDRANYGYT
TRBJ2-2 | - | 14 | TRBV5-1 | ASSLFTSGRSGELF
TRBJ2-1 | - | 12 | TRBV5-1 | ASSLIAGYNEQF
TRBJ2-5 | - | 9 | TRBV5-4 | ASRLEETQY
TRBJ2-6 | - | 14 | TRBV10-3 | AISPGGGSGANVLT
TRBJ2-7 | - | 11 | TRBV5-1 | ASSPGGFNGQY
TRBJ1-2 | few | 16 | TRBV5-1 | ASSLDSLRTGANYGYT
TRBJ1-5 | - | 15 | TRBV27 | ASSPYRVWDSNQPQH
TRBJ1-1 | - | 13 | TRBV7-6 | ASSPQGVMGAEAF
TRBJ1-4 | - | 12 | TRBV5-1 | ASSSGVGGEKLF
TRBJ2-1 | - | 14 | TRBV9 | ASSAPQGASYNEQF